Shown below are 26 T cell receptor beta chains from a single sample sequenced in a study of vaccination and CD4 T cells after COVID-19. These receptors have no identified antigens. The study sequenced cultured CD4+ T cell DNA using the Oncomine TCR Beta short-read assay. A single record per CDR3 protein comes from TCRdb applying MiXCR to the PCR reads. Of some 7,000 distinct CDR3 sequences listed, less than 40% are singletons. Treatment in this sample: roughly 10-day PBMC culture with coronavirus spike peptide pools or control peptides (ViraFEST assay). Unexposed donor CD4+ T cells predated the COVID-19 pandemic, collected 2011-2018. The specimen sequenced was CD4+ T cells from blood, cultured in vitro. The receptors here all came from a human donor in good health.

The chain uses TRBV30 and TRBJ2-3; D is ambiguous. V shed 2 bases and J shed 1 base, with 7 bases lying between them. CDR1 is GTSNPN, CDR2 SVGIG, per germline (reference sequence). CDR3 length: 13 amino acids. CDR3 sequence (DNA): TGTGCCTGGAGTTACTACCGCACAGATACGCAGTATTTT. Translating it yields CAWSYYRTDTQYF.

This clonotype has a handful of counts. The chain's CDR3 is CASSSRSGASTDTQYF. As DNA, the CDR3 is TGTGCCAGCAGTTCTCGTAGCGGAGCGAGCACAGATACGCAGTATTTT. V gene TRBV6-2 or TRBV6-3 combines with J gene TRBJ2-3, with TRBD2 as a possible D gene (6 bases). CDR3 size: 16 residues. Between the trimmed V and J ends, which lost 4 bases and 0 bases, there was a span of 14 bases. Germline V gives CDR1 MNHEY, CDR2 SVGEGT.

The chain has TRBV6-1 and TRBJ2-1; TRBD2 agrees at 11 bases. V lost 5 bases to trimming and J lost 6 bases; unmatched junction nucleotides: 9. There are 16 residues in the CDR3. Germline CDR1 and CDR2: MNHNS and SASEGT. The CDR3 reads CASSREWGLAANEQFF. CDR3 in DNA: TGTGCCAGCAGTAGAGAATGGGGACTAGCGGCCAATGAGCAGTTCTTC.

The chain has TRBV30 and TRBJ2-7; TRBD2 is a possible D gene (6 bases). V lost 7 bases, J lost 7 bases, and 11 bases lay in between. This CDR3 is 10 amino acids long. Germline loops: CDR1 GTSNPN, CDR2 SVGIG (reference sequence). CDR3 protein: CAFLGGEQYF. The CDR3 nucleotides are TGTGCCTTCCTCGGGGGTGAGCAGTACTTC. Filled out from reference TRBV30 and TRBJ2-7, the complete variable domain reads SQTIHQWPATLVQPVGSPLSLECTVEGTSNPNLYWYRQAAGRGLQLLFYSVGIGQISSEVPQNLSASRPQDRQFILSSKKLLLSDSGFYLCAFLGGEQYFGPGTRLTVT.

The CDR3 reads CASSAPPERQGREETQYF. CDR3 coding DNA: TGTGCCAGTAGTGCCCCACCCGAGCGACAGGGGCGGGAGGAGACCCAGTACTTC. The J gene is TRBJ2-5, the V gene TRBV19; possibly TRBD1 for D (8 bases). Trimming cost V 5 bases and J 5 bases, with 27 bases left between them. The CDR3 contains 18 residues. Germline CDR1 is LNHDA and CDR2 is SQIVND (reference sequence).

The chain carries TRBV6-2 or TRBV6-3 and TRBJ2-7; D uncertain. The CDR3 spans 15 residues. CDR1 and CDR2 from the germline V gene are MNHEY and SVGEGT. V was shortened by 0 bases and J by 3 bases, with 12 bases between the two germline ends. CDR3 loop: CASSYSAFGVYEQYF. Written as DNA, the CDR3 is TGTGCCAGCAGTTACTCGGCTTTTGGAGTCTACGAGCAGTACTTC.

This chain joins TRBV6-2 or TRBV6-3 and TRBJ2-7, with D possibly called TRBD1 or TRBD2 (6 bases each). The germline gives CDR1 MNHEY, CDR2 SVGEGT. This CDR3 contains 17 residues. V lost 0 bases to trimming and J lost 5 bases, with 20 bases between them. CDR3 sequence (DNA): TGTGCCAGCAGTTACTCGAAAAATTGGGGGGCAGGAGACGAGCAGTACTTC. Its protein product is CASSYSKNWGAGDEQYF.

This clonotype was observed a few times. The chain joins TRBV6-1 to TRBJ1-6; no clear D gene. The CDR3 loop spans 13 amino acids. Germline V gene lookup returns CDR1 MNHNS and CDR2 SASEGT. Between the trimmed V and J ends, which lost 2 bases and 8 bases, there was a span of 7 bases. CDR3 in amino acids: CASSERVDSPLHF. The DNA for the CDR3 is TGTGCCAGCAGTGAACGAGTGGATTCACCCCTCCACTTT.

V is TRBV10-3 and J is TRBJ2-1, with TRBD1 matching over 7 bases. Germline loops: CDR1 ENHRY, CDR2 SYGVKD. Losses at the gene ends were 8 bases for V and 1 base for J; bases not matched to a gene: 14. The CDR3 sequence is 17 residues long. CDR3 protein: CAIGSPRGGASYNEQFF. The CDR3 nucleotides are TGTGCCATCGGGTCCCCGCGAGGGGGCGCTTCCTACAATGAGCAGTTCTTC.

This clonotype has just a few counts. V usage is TRBV27 and J usage is TRBJ2-4; either TRBD1 or TRBD2 may supply D (5 bases each). Germline V gene lookup returns CDR1 MNHEY and CDR2 SMNVEV (reference sequence). This CDR3 has 15 amino acids. The V end lost 6 bases, the J end lost 2 bases, and 14 bases lay between the germline ends. The chain's CDR3 is CASRDPGRTKNIQYF. Written as DNA, the CDR3 is TGTGCCAGCAGGGACCCAGGGAGAACCAAAAACATTCAGTACTTC.

The rearrangement joins TRBV11-2 to TRBJ2-2; D gene unclear. Between the trimmed V and J ends, which lost 0 bases and 4 bases, there was a span of 6 bases. The CDR3 length is 14 residues. The germline gives CDR1 SGHAT, CDR2 FQNNGV. Here the CDR3 reads CASSLDRTTGELFF. CDR3 coding DNA: TGTGCCAGCAGCTTAGATAGAACCACCGGGGAGCTGTTTTTT. Combining the CDR3 with reference TRBV11-2 and TRBJ2-2 gives the whole variable domain EAGVAQSPRYKIIEKRQSVAFWCNPISGHATLYWYQQILGQGPKLLIQFQNNGVVDDSQLPKDRFSAERLKGVDSTLKIQPAKLEDSAVYLCASSLDRTTGELFFGEGSRLTVL.

CDR3 in amino acids: CATAGPSYNEQFF. The CDR3 nucleotides are TGTGCCACCGCGGGACCTTCCTACAATGAGCAGTTCTTC. This chain links TRBV12-3 or TRBV12-4 with TRBJ2-1; D possibly corresponds to TRBD2 (6 bases). Trimming removed 10 bases from V and 1 base from J, with 11 bases in between. There are 13 residues in the CDR3.

A few counts support this clonotype. V usage is TRBV5-8 and J usage is TRBJ2-7; D is undetermined. Between the trimmed V and J ends, which lost 6 bases and 1 base, there was a span of 11 bases. Per the germline V gene, CDR1 is SGHTS and CDR2 is YDEGEE. The CDR3 consists of 13 residues. CDR3 in amino acids: CASTLGNSYEQYF. CDR3 in DNA: TGTGCCAGCACCCTTGGGAATTCCTACGAGCAGTACTTC.

V and J are TRBV4-1 and TRBJ2-5; TRBD2 agrees at 9 bases. CDR1 and CDR2 from the germline V gene are MGHRA and YSYEKL. This CDR3 region has 15 residues. The trim removed 4 bases at V and 2 bases at J, leaving 5 bases unmatched. CDR3 protein: CASSPNSGRQETQYF. In nucleotides, the CDR3 is TGCGCCAGCAGCCCAAATAGCGGGAGACAAGAGACCCAGTACTTC.

The rearrangement uses TRBV12-3 or TRBV12-4 and TRBJ1-1, with TRBD1 matching 7 bases. This CDR3 is 14 amino acids long. Trimming took 5 bases from V and 5 from J; bases not matched to a gene: 8. In DNA, the CDR3 is TGTGCCAGCAGTCCACGACAGGGTGGGACTGAAGCTTTCTTT. Its translation is CASSPRQGGTEAFF.

The rearrangement joins TRBV15 to TRBJ2-5, with 9 positions matching TRBD1. CDR1 LNHNV and CDR2 YYDKDF come from the germline V gene (reference sequence). CDR3 size: 17 residues. Trimming removed 9 bases from V and 5 bases from J; junction bases left unmatched: 19. The CDR3 sequence: CATHRGRKAGEGETQYF. The CDR3 region has the DNA TGTGCCACACACAGGGGGCGCAAAGCTGGGGAAGGGGAGACCCAGTACTTC.

The chain carries TRBV5-4 and TRBJ1-1; 8 bases are a match to TRBD1. V trimming: 4 bases; J trimming: 3 bases; junction bases outside the gene matches: 2. From germline, CDR1 is SGHNT and CDR2 YYREEE (reference sequence). The CDR3 totals 13 residues. This chain's CDR3 is CASSGTGYTEAFF. CDR3 DNA: TGTGCCAGCAGCGGGACAGGCTACACTGAAGCTTTCTTT.

The chain uses TRBV15 and TRBJ2-7; the D is unclear. The germline V and J ends were trimmed by 1 base and 4 bases, with 11 bases remaining between them. CDR1 is LNHNV, CDR2 YYDKDF, per germline (reference sequence). The CDR3 is 14 residues long. CDR3 amino acids: CATSRAFSTYEQYF. CDR3 nucleotides: TGTGCCACCAGCAGAGCATTCAGTACTTACGAGCAGTACTTC.

The genes are TRBV6-1 and TRBJ2-7; D possibly corresponds to TRBD1 (5 bases). V was cut by 6 bases and J by 8 bases, with 23 bases left in between. CDR1 and CDR2 from the germline V gene are MNHNS and SASEGT. This CDR3 spans 15 amino acids. CDR3 loop: CASSPARQLLLKQYF. The DNA for the CDR3 is TGTGCCAGCAGCCCAGCACGACAGCTCCTACTCAAGCAGTACTTC.

This clonotype was counted a few times. The chain employs TRBV6-5 and TRBJ1-1; 7 nucleotides agree with TRBD1. The germline V gene has CDR1 MNHEY and CDR2 SVGAGI. The trim removed 2 bases at V and 6 bases at J, leaving 9 bases unmatched. The CDR3 runs 15 residues. CDR3 DNA sequence: TGTGCCAGCAGTTACCAGACAGGGCTCGTGCCTGAAGCTTTCTTT. It translates to CASSYQTGLVPEAFF.

The chain carries TRBV10-3 and TRBJ1-2; TRBD1 matches at 7 bases. Germline V lookup: CDR1 ENHRY, CDR2 SYGVKD. CDR3 length: 15 amino acids. Trimming took 4 bases from V and 7 from J; bases not matched to a gene: 12. CDR3 amino acids: CAISVLGEGAGGYTF. Written as DNA, the CDR3 is TGTGCCATCAGTGTTCTTGGGGAGGGGGCTGGTGGCTACACCTTC.

The sample holds a few counts of this clonotype. The chain combines TRBV7-2 with TRBJ1-5; tentatively, D is TRBD1 (6 bases). This CDR3 comprises 15 residues. The germline V gene has CDR1 SGHTA and CDR2 FQGNSA. V shed 5 bases and J shed 1 base, with 12 bases lying between them. The CDR3: CASSLYGTSNQPQHF. The CDR3 nucleotides read TGTGCCAGCAGCCTATACGGGACAAGCAATCAGCCCCAGCATTTT.

This chain joins TRBV7-9 and TRBJ2-1, with D perhaps TRBD1 (6 bases). CDR3 size: 15 residues. Germline-derived CDR1 and CDR2 are SEHNR and FQNEAQ (reference sequence). V lost 2 bases to trimming and J lost 8 bases, with 16 bases between them. The CDR3 coding sequence is TGTGCCAGCAGCTTAAGTGGGGGCCACCGAGATGAGCAGTTCTTC. Residues: CASSLSGGHRDEQFF.

This clonotype was counted only a few times. The chain joins TRBV6-1 to TRBJ2-5, with 8 bases fitting TRBD1. Germline V gene lookup returns CDR1 MNHNS and CDR2 SASEGT. The CDR3 sequence is 16 residues long. Trimming cost V 5 bases and J 1 base; bases outside gene matches: 9. The CDR3 sequence: CASSQTRGLGQETQYF. The CDR3 DNA follows: TGTGCCAGCAGTCAAACCAGGGGGCTGGGCCAAGAGACCCAGTACTTC.

This clonotype was picked up a small number of times. The chain joins TRBV10-3 to TRBJ2-6; D gene unclear. This CDR3 comprises 14 residues. CDR1 ENHRY and CDR2 SYGVKD come from the germline V gene. Trimming took off 6 bases at V and 0 bases at J, with 6 bases between the two ends. The CDR3 region has the DNA TGTGCCATCAGGGAAAACTCTGGGGCCAACGTCCTGACTTTC. Its protein product is CAIRENSGANVLTF.

This sequence joins TRBV10-3 and TRBJ2-7; 7 bases map to TRBD1. This CDR3 comprises 14 residues. The trim removed 10 bases at V and 2 bases at J, leaving 11 bases unmatched. The V gene's germline CDR1 is ENHRY and CDR2 SYGVKD. CDR3 in amino acids: CATTSGTDTYEQYF. In nucleotides, the CDR3 is TGTGCCACAACCTCCGGGACAGATACCTACGAGCAGTACTTC.